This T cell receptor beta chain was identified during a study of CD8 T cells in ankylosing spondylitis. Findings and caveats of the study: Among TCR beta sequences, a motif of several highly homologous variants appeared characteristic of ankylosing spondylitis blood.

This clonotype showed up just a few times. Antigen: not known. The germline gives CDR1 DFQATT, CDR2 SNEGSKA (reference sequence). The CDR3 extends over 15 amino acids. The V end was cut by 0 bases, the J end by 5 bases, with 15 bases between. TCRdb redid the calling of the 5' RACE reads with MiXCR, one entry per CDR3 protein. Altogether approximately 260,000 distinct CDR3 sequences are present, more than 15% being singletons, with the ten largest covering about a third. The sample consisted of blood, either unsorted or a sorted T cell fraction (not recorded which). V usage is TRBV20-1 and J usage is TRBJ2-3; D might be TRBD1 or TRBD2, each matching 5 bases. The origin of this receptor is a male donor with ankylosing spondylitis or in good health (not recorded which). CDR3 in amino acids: CSAREWGREIDTQYF. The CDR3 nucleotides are TGCAGTGCTAGAGAATGGGGCAGGGAGATAGATACGCAGTATTTT.